The 14 T cell receptor beta chains presented below share a single source sample, sequenced in a study of T cell changes during pregnancy in multiple sclerosis. The data were produced by immunoSEQ multiplex PCR, yet TCRdb's version contains in-frame clones alone and is incomplete. The profile shows some 59,000 clones, less than 95% of them singletons. Sequencing used peripheral blood, obtained in the third trimester of pregnancy. The source of these receptors is a female donor in good health, enrolled as a control in a pregnancy study.

The V call is TRBV9, the J call TRBJ2-2; 10 nucleotides match TRBD2. V shed 0 bases and J 7 bases; nucleotides not matched to a gene: 6. CDR1 and CDR2 from the germline V gene are SGDLS and YYNGEE. The CDR3 runs 16 residues. The CDR3 sequence is CASSVVSGGLNGELFF. The CDR3 bases are TGTGCCAGCAGCGTAGTTAGCGGGGGGCTTAACGGGGAGCTGTTTTTT.

The V gene is TRBV11-2, the J gene TRBJ1-2; D call uncertain. Per the germline V gene, CDR1 is SGHAT and CDR2 is FQNNGV. The CDR3 is made up of 11 amino acids. V was shortened by 8 bases and J by 5 bases, with 9 bases between the two germline ends. The CDR3: CASVSGYGYTF. The CDR3 DNA is TGTGCCAGCGTGAGCGGATATGGCTACACCTTC.

This chain links TRBV5-1 with TRBJ2-3, with D maybe TRBD2 (5 bases). Germline CDR1 and CDR2: SGHRS and YFSETQ. The CDR3 is 13 residues long. Trimming took 2 bases from V and 5 from J, leaving 9 bases between them. In DNA form, the CDR3 reads TGCGCCAGCAGCTTACGGGGAAAAGATACGCAGTATTTT. Translation: CASSLRGKDTQYF. The whole variable domain, remainder taken from reference TRBV5-1 and TRBJ2-3, is KAGVTQTPRYLIKTRGQQVTLSCSPISGHRSVSWYQQTPGQGLQFLFEYFSETQRNKGNFPGRFSGRQFSNSRSEMNVSTLELGDSALYLCASSLRGKDTQYFGPGTRLTVL.

Remarks on this clone: Sequence at one end of the junction differs from germline and may be a read error. V usage is TRBV7-7 and J usage is TRBJ2-5; 7 bases agree with TRBD2. The germline V gene encodes CDR1 SSHAT and CDR2 FNYEAQ (reference sequence). The CDR3 has 16 amino acids. CDR3 sequence: CASSSTSGGGQETQYF. CDR3 coding DNA: TGTGCTAGCAGCTCGACGAGTGGGGGGGGCCAAGAGACCCAGTACTTC.

This clone was observed a single time. The V and J genes are TRBV1 and TRBJ1-5; the tabulated D call, TRBD1, remains unverified against the DNA. TRBV1 is a pseudogene. This CDR3 is built from 17 residues. DNA of the CDR3: TGCACCAGCAGCTTACGGACAGGGAACTTATGGAATCAGCCCCAGCATTTT. It encodes CTSSLRTGNLWNQPQHF.

The rearrangement links TRBV6-5 to TRBJ2-2, with D possibly matching TRBD1 (5 bases). Per the germline V gene, CDR1 is MNHEY and CDR2 is SVGAGI. Trimming stripped 2 bases from V and 0 bases from J, with 7 bases between. There are 15 residues in the CDR3. CDR3 nucleotide sequence: TGTGCCAGCAGTTACGGGGCAGCGAACACCGGGGAGCTGTTTTTT. Translated, it gives CASSYGAANTGELFF.

A note on this clone: A read error may account for a junction end that differs from germline. The chain couples TRBV4-3 to TRBJ2-1; 9 positions match TRBD1. Germline V gives CDR1 LGHNA, CDR2 YSLEER. The CDR3 totals 14 residues. The CDR3 bases are TGCGCCAGCAGCCAGGACAGGGGCCAATCTTCTCGGCTCTTC. This codes for CASSQDRGQSSRLF.

In its sample, this clone was seen a few times. This rearrangement joins TRBV4-3 to TRBJ1-6; D remains ambiguous. In germline, CDR1 is LGHNA, CDR2 YSLEER. The CDR3 runs 14 residues. The V gene lost 0 bases and the J gene lost 9 bases, with 9 bases spanning the gap. The CDR3 bases are TGCGCCAGCAGCCAAGACTCGATGCGTTCACCCCTCCACTTT. This sequence encodes CASSQDSMRSPLHF.

This chain connects TRBV10-3 to TRBJ1-3, with D possibly TRBD1 on 6 matching bases. Trimming removed 9 bases at V and 7 bases at J, with 16 bases between. There are 13 residues in the CDR3. Germline V gives CDR1 ENHRY, CDR2 SYGVKD. In DNA form, the CDR3 reads TGTGCCATACGGACAGCGAACGGGAACACCATATATTTT. This codes for CAIRTANGNTIYF.

The J gene is TRBJ2-7, the V gene TRBV4-1; 10 nucleotides match TRBD2. The CDR3 sequence is 14 residues long. The trim removed 4 bases at V and 7 bases at J, leaving 7 bases unmatched. Germline V gives CDR1 MGHRA, CDR2 YSYEKL. This CDR3 reads CASSPTSGSKEQYF. CDR3 sequence (DNA): TGCGCCAGCAGCCCGACTAGCGGGTCGAAGGAGCAGTACTTC.

V gene TRBV10-3 combines with J gene TRBJ2-3, with 13 bases matching TRBD2. The CDR3 loop spans 16 amino acids. Losses at the gene ends were 7 bases for V and 2 bases for J; bases not matched to a gene: 6. The germline CDR1 and CDR2 sequences are ENHRY and SYGVKD. CDR3 in amino acids: CAINGTSGDITDTQYF. The CDR3 coding sequence is TGTGCCATCAACGGGACTAGCGGGGACATCACAGATACGCAGTATTTT.

The chain recombines TRBV11-3 with TRBJ1-1; 10 bases match TRBD1. Losses at the gene ends were 4 bases for V and 5 bases for J; bases not matched to a gene: 10. CDR3 length: 16 residues. Germline assignment: CDR1 SGHNT and CDR2 YENEEA. The CDR3 sequence: CASSSDRGLRYTEAFF. For the CDR3, the DNA is TGTGCCAGCAGCTCCGACAGGGGGCTAAGGTATACTGAAGCTTTCTTT.

Concerning this clone: Other nucleotide sequences from this sample produce the same CDR3. The genes are TRBV9 and TRBJ2-7; D possibly corresponds to TRBD1 (5 bases). From germline, CDR1 is SGDLS and CDR2 YYNGEE. V was pared by 0 bases and J by 0 bases, with 7 bases between. The CDR3 sequence is 14 residues long. CDR3 residues: CASSVGGSSYEQYF. The CDR3 region has the DNA TGTGCCAGCAGCGTAGGGGGCAGCTCCTACGAGCAGTACTTC.

V is TRBV7-6 and J is TRBJ2-1, with D possibly TRBD2 on 5 matching bases. The CDR3 runs to 16 residues. V lost 5 bases and J lost 0, with 14 bases in between. Germline V gives CDR1 SGHVS, CDR2 FNYEAQ. The CDR3 spells CASSLEEGSSYNEQFF. CDR3 coding DNA: TGTGCCAGCAGCCTGGAAGAGGGAAGCTCCTACAATGAGCAGTTCTTC. Combining the CDR3 with reference TRBV7-6 and TRBJ2-1 gives the whole variable domain GAGVSQSPRYKVTKRGQDVALRCDPISGHVSLYWYRQALGQGPEFLTYFNYEAQQDKSGLPNDRFSAERPEGSISTLTIQRTEQRDSAMYRCASSLEEGSSYNEQFFGPGTRLTVL.